This T cell receptor beta chain was identified during a study of early T cells in non-severe SARS-CoV-2 infection (dated by TCRdb to the early 2020s). With regard to the full study: TCR sequencing used bulk RNA from unsorted whole blood, so alpha and beta chains could not be paired.

As regards this clonotype: The antigen this receptor binds is unknown. Per-nucleotide qualities are absent, and no much larger clonotype sits a single base away.

Beyond this particular receptor, the publication reports: VDJdb matching was skewed toward anti-spike CD8 responses and likely underestimated virus-specific expansions, missing private and CD4 specificities.

Receptor libraries were prepared by 5' RACE. TCRdb lists the instrument as NextSeq 500. Unique molecular identifiers were attached to individual cDNA molecules in the TCR library protocol so that sequencing error and PCR bias could be corrected. Both TCR alpha and beta chains were sequenced, and tight co-correlation was observed between alpha and beta sequence abundances in each sample. Processing in the source paper ran as follows. Decombinator V4 was used to annotate TCR sequences for V gene, J gene and CDR3. TCRs were defined as expanded if a significant change between any two time points was detected under a Poisson model with p below 0.0001. TCR abundances were normalised to the total number of TCRs sequenced per sample and expressed as counts per million. A search of VDJdb, accessed on 1 November 2021, was run for TCRs annotated to CMV, EBV and SARS-CoV-2, with TCRs annotated for multiple antigens excluded. Through fastp at Q25 and MiXCR, TCRdb rebuilt clones from the public reads, retaining in-frame beta chains. For every CDR3 protein sequence, its rows merge into one entry that carries the most common genes and DNA. What appears here as the V and J calls and clone size reflects TCRdb's work, not the paper's. Here the sample has some 62,000 distinct CDR3 sequences; roughly a tenth occur a single time. The top ten hold over 0.95% of the sample.

A case-control design nested within a healthcare worker cohort in London, UK, was used, with weekly nasopharyngeal swab PCR tests and blood sampling performed. Healthcare workers were recruited between 23 and 31 March 2020, during the week of the UK lockdown, and were followed weekly for up to roughly 15 weeks. Sequencing was carried out using whole blood. This clonotype was sampled from an adult who was a healthcare worker with PCR-confirmed SARS-CoV-2 infection or an uninfected control (not recorded which).

In nucleotide form, the sequence is TGCAGTGCAACCCTTGCAGGGCCGAACACTGAAGCTTTCTTT. It specifies CSATLAGPNTEAFF. The receptor chain draws on TRBV20-1 and TRBJ1-1; a weak D assignment points to TRBD1 (5 bases agree). The V and J ends are trimmed by 6 bases and 1 base, leaving 15 bases between them. The germline V gene (reference sequence) provides CDR1 DFQATT and CDR2 SNEGSKA. The CDR3 starts with the cysteine, ends with the phenylalanine, and has 14 residues. The retained sequence is limited to the CDR3, 42 bases, with the frame set at the first base.